The following is a T cell receptor (beta chain) sequence with its context. Its antigen is unidentified. V shed 4 bases, J shed 7 bases, and the junction held 8 bases outside the gene matches. The CDR3 loop spans 14 amino acids. TCRdb recomputed calls from the 5' RACE reads with MiXCR, one row per CDR3 protein. In the table there are about 620,000 distinct CDR3 sequences, roughly 18% of which are singletons. The source of the sample is a study of T-cell memory formation after mild COVID-19. The study's findings and limits: CD4+ clones that contracted lay mainly in CM and EM; CD8+ ones lay in EMRA.

The genes are TRBV12-3 or TRBV12-4 and TRBJ2-7; TRBD1 agrees at 9 bases. The receptor was derived from an adult woman who had mild COVID-19 (a few samples of this study predate the infection). Cell type and time point are not known. Sequencing was performed on PBMCs or a T cell subset sorted from them (not recorded which). In DNA, the CDR3 is TGTGCCAGCAGTTCAACAGGGGGCCTAGGGGAGCAGTACTTC. Its translation is CASSSTGGLGEQYF.